This TCR beta chain was captured in a study of T cells in Graves' hyperthyroidism and ophthalmopathy. Trimming removed 6 bases at V and 1 base at J, with 4 bases between. Germline CDR1 LNHDA, CDR2 SQIVND (reference sequence). The CDR3 is 13 amino acids. This clonotype occurred a few times. Researchers amplified the TCR beta CDR3 regions from RNA transcripts. The HTBI set primed first-round TCR CDR3 RT-PCR. MiXCR, applied by TCRdb to the multiplex PCR reads, yields one record per CDR3 protein. The sample yields about 620,000 distinct CDR3 sequences, roughly 15% seen once. The specimen sequenced was blood. The chain joins TRBV19 to TRBJ2-6; D is ambiguous. The clonotype comes from a woman in her twenties or thirties with Graves' hyperthyroidism. The CDR3 here is CASRWSGANVLTF. DNA for the CDR3: TGTGCCAGTAGGTGGTCTGGGGCCAACGTCCTGACTTTC.